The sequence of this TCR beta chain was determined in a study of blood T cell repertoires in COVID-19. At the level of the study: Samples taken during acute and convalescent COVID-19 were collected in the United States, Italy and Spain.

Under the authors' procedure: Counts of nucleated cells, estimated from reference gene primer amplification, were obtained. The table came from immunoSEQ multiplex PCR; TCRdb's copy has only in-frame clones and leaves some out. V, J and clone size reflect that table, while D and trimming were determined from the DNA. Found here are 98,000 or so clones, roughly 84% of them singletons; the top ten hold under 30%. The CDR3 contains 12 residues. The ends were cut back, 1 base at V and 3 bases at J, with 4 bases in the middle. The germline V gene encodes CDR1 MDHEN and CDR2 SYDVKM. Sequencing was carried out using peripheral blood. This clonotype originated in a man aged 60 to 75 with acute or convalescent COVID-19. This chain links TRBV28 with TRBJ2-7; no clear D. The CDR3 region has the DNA TGTGCCAGCAGTTTATTGCGCTACGAGCAGTACTTC. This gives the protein CASSLLRYEQYF.